This T cell receptor (beta chain) was retrieved from a study of blood T cell repertoires in COVID-19. Study-wide background: Researchers got acute and convalescent COVID-19 samples from the United States, Italy and Spain. From T cells, B-cell-depleted T cells, or PBMCs came the material, which was cDNA or gDNA.

Original methodology: Nucleated cell counts were estimated from reference gene primer amplification. The assay was immunoSEQ multiplex PCR, and TCRdb's table has in-frame clones only and misses some. That table gives V, J and clone size, and the DNA gave D and trimming. The data contain 140,000 to 150,000 clones, roughly 87% of them singletons. The CDR3 contains 11 residues. V lost 3 bases, J lost 4 bases, and 3 bases lay in between. Material for sequencing was peripheral blood. The clonotype originates from a woman aged 45 to 65 with acute or convalescent COVID-19. V is TRBV12-3 or TRBV12-4 and J is TRBJ1-1; D remains ambiguous. DNA for the CDR3: TGTGCCAGCAGTTTGAGCACTGAAGCTTTCTTT. Protein product: CASSLSTEAFF.